The rows below give T cell receptor beta chains drawn from one sample of a study of CD8+ T cells in alopecia areata. Produced via immunoSEQ multiplex PCR; TCRdb's table is partial and in-frame only. This sample yields 130,000 to 150,000 clones, of which about four fifths are seen a single time; 20% to 25% belongs to the top ten. The starting material was CD8+ T cells sorted from blood, obtained at week 4, from a patient treated with tofacitinib. These receptors were taken from a human donor with alopecia areata. Each CDR3 is given with its conserved first and last residue. The order of the fields is J gene, V gene, D gene, clone size, CDR3 DNA, CDR3 protein. The D gene is left open where the match is weak. Rows may omit the clone size; those that give it use once, few, many or a size class.

TRBJ2-1 TRBV23-1 . . TGCGCCAGCAGTCGCTCCGGATATCCGGACAACATATTCGATGAGCAGTTCTTC CASSRSGYPDNIFDEQFF
TRBJ2-7 TRBV23-1 TRBD1 . TGCGCCAGCCCACAGGGGCACGAGCAGTACTTC CASPQGHEQYF
TRBJ1-2 TRBV5-6 . . TGTGCCAGCAGCTTGGACGACAGAACTAACTATGGCTACACCTTC CASSLDDRTNYGYTF
TRBJ1-5 TRBV7-3 . . TGTGCCAGCAGCTTAGGGACGGATCAGCCCCAGCATTTT CASSLGTDQPQHF
TRBJ2-7 TRBV6-1 TRBD1 . TGTGCCAGCAGTGAAGCGCTTGAGACAGGGACCTACGAGCAGTACTTC CASSEALETGTYEQYF
TRBJ2-7 TRBV19 TRBD2 . TGTGCCAGTAGCCCCGGGGGGATGTCCGAGCAGTACTTC CASSPGGMSEQYF
TRBJ2-1 TRBV30 . . TGTGCCTGGACAGGGCCCTACAATGAGCAGTTCTTC CAWTGPYNEQFF
TRBJ2-5 TRBV4-1 . . TGCGCCAGCAGCCTCGGGGCGATCGAGACCCAGTACTTC CASSLGAIETQYF
TRBJ1-2 TRBV29-1 . . TGCAGCGTTCTCCCCCCGGGCTATGGCTACACCTTC CSVLPPGYGYTF
TRBJ1-1 TRBV30 . once TGTGCCTGGGATCGGGAGTACACTGAAGCTTTCTTT CAWDREYTEAFF
TRBJ2-5 TRBV9 . . TGTGCCAGCAGCGTAGGAGGGGTGTACCAAGAGACCCAGTACTTC CASSVGGVYQETQYF
TRBJ1-5 TRBV7-9 . . TGTGCCAGCAGTTCAGACTATCAGCCCCAGCATTTT CASSSDYQPQHF
TRBJ1-4 TRBV11-2 . . TGTGCCAGCAGCTGGCGATTCCGGGCCCCGAGTGAAAAACTGTTTTTT CASSWRFRAPSEKLFF
TRBJ2-7 TRBV12-5 . . TGTGCTAGTGCCGAGGACGGTCCCTACGAGCAGTACTTC CASAEDGPYEQYF
TRBJ1-2 TRBV6-1 . . TGTGCCAGCAGTGAAATGGACGGCGGGGGCTACACCTTC CASSEMDGGGYTF
TRBJ2-7 TRBV7-2 . . TGTGCCAGCAGCTCAGGGGCTTTCGACGAGCAGTACTTC CASSSGAFDEQYF
TRBJ2-1 TRBV11-2 TRBD2 . TGTGCCAGCAGCCTAGGACTAGGGAATTACAATGAGCAGTTCTTC CASSLGLGNYNEQFF
TRBJ2-1 TRBV27 . . TGTGCCAGCAGTCTTATCGGGATTCGAGGGGTCGATGAGCAGTTCTTC CASSLIGIRGVDEQFF
TRBJ2-1 TRBV11-2 TRBD2 few TGTGCCAGCGAGCGGGGGAACAATGAGCAGTTCTTC CASERGNNEQFF
TRBJ2-5 TRBV29-1 . . TGCAGCGTTGAACAGGGGATAGGAGAGACCCAGTACTTC CSVEQGIGETQYF
TRBJ1-3 TRBV30 . . TGTGCCTGGAGTGTAGACCGGGGAAACACCATATATTTT CAWSVDRGNTIYF
TRBJ2-2 TRBV5-6 . . TGTGCCAGCAGCCCTTCGGGACGCAGGGTGAACACCGGGGAGCTGTTTTTT CASSPSGRRVNTGELFF
TRBJ2-1 TRBV29-1 TRBD1 . TGCAGCGTTGAGGGACAGTTCTCCTACAATGAGCAGTTCTTC CSVEGQFSYNEQFF
TRBJ2-7 TRBV6-5 . . TGTGCCAGCAGTTACCGGAGATTCGTCGACGAGCAGTACTTC CASSYRRFVDEQYF
TRBJ2-3 TRBV9 . . TGTGCCAGCAGCGTAGGGGGGAGCGGCGCAGATACGCAGTATTTT CASSVGGSGADTQYF
TRBJ2-7 TRBV27 TRBD1 . TGTGCCAGCAGTCCAGGGACAGGAGGCAACGAGCAGTACTTC CASSPGTGGNEQYF
TRBJ2-1 TRBV6-1 TRBD2 . TGTGCCAGCAGTGAACTAGCGGGGGGCTACAATGAGCAGTTCTTC CASSELAGGYNEQFF
TRBJ1-5 TRBV7-2 . . TGTGCCAGCAGCTTAGCCCAGGGTGCCCAGCCCCAGCATTTT CASSLAQGAQPQHF
TRBJ2-1 TRBV7-9 TRBD1 . TGTGCCAGCTCCAGGCCCGGGACAGGGGACAATGAGCAGTTCTTC CASSRPGTGDNEQFF
TRBJ2-5 TRBV29-1 . . TGCAGCGTTGCACGGAACCAAGAGACCCAGTACTTC CSVARNQETQYF
TRBJ2-1 TRBV6-5 TRBD2 . TGTGCCAGCAGTTATGGAGCGGGGGCCACCAATGAGCAGTTCTTC CASSYGAGATNEQFF
TRBJ2-2 TRBV4-3 . once TGCGCCAGCAGCTACGACAGGTCGAACACCGGGGAGCTGTTTTTT CASSYDRSNTGELFF